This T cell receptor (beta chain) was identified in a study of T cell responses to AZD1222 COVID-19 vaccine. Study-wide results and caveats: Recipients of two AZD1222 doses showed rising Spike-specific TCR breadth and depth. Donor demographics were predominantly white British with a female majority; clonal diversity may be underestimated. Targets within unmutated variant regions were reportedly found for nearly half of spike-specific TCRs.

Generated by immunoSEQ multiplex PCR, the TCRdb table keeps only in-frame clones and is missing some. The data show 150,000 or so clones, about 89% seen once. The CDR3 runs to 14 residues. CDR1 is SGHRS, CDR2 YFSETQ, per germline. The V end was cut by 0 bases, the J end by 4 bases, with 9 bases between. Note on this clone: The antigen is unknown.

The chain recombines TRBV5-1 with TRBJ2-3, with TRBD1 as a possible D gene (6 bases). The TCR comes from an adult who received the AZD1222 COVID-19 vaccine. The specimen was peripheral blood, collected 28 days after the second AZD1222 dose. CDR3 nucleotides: TGCGCCAGCAGCTTGGGTGACAGGTCAGATACGCAGTATTTT. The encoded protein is CASSLGDRSDTQYF. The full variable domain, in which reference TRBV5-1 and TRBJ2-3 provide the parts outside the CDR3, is KAGVTQTPRYLIKTRGQQVTLSCSPISGHRSVSWYQQTPGQGLQFLFEYFSETQRNKGNFPGRFSGRQFSNSRSEMNVSTLELGDSALYLCASSLGDRSDTQYFGPGTRLTVL.